The rows below give T cell receptor beta chains drawn from one sample of a study of T-cell reconstitution after alpha-beta-depleted transplantation in children. TCRdb used MiXCR to reprocess the PCR reads, holding one entry per CDR3 protein. The repertoire holds about 76,000 distinct CDR3 sequences, with 12% to 15% as singletons. The sequencing here drew on PBMCs, mostly from graft donor cells, taken 180 days after TCRalphabeta/CD19-depleted stem cell transplant. The receptor set was obtained from a male patient aged 2-10 years who had a stem cell transplant for acute lymphoblastic leukemia, so the T cells may come from the graft donor. Both conserved end residues are part of each CDR3. Each record gives: D gene, clone size, V gene, J gene, CDR3 DNA, CDR3 protein. The D gene is left open where the match is weak. Size tells how often a clone was seen (once, few, many) or the class of an expanded clone, and some rows leave it out.

NA	NA	TRBV7-6	TRBJ1-5	TGTGCCAGCAGCTTAGGGACGACCGTGGAGCCCCAGCATTTT	CASSLGTTVEPQHF
NA	NA	TRBV4-2	TRBJ2-3	TGTGCCAGCAGCCAAGATGGCGGGGACACAGATACGAAGTATTTT	CASSQDGGDTDTKYF
TRBD1	NA	TRBV5-1	TRBJ1-5	TGCGCCAGCAGTTTGGACGGACAGGGCACGTCGCCCCAGCATTTT	CASSLDGQGTSPQHF
TRBD2	NA	TRBV24-1	TRBJ2-1	TGTGCCACCAGTCCCTTGGGGACTAGCGGGAGAAATGAGCAGTTCTTC	CATSPLGTSGRNEQFF
NA	few	TRBV24-1	TRBJ1-1	TGTGCCACCAGTGACTCCCGGCGGGGGGCACTGAAGCTTTTCTTT	CATSDSRRGALKLFF
NA	NA	TRBV11-1	TRBJ1-2	TGTGCCAGCAGCTTATCGGCCCGAGTGAACGGCTACACCTTC	CASSLSARVNGYTF
NA	few	TRBV13	TRBJ2-3	TGTGCCAGCAGCTCAAAGGTCGAGGGGACAGATACGCAGTATTTT	CASSSKVEGTDTQYF
TRBD2	few	TRBV5-1	TRBJ2-2	TGCGCCAGCAGCTTTGGCGGCCGAGGACTAGCGGACAACACCGGGGAGCTGTTTTTT	CASSFGGRGLADNTGELFF
NA	few	TRBV14	TRBJ1-3	TGTGCCAGCGCCGCGGTGACTGGAAACACCATATATTTT	CASAAVTGNTIYF
NA	few	TRBV20-1	TRBJ2-1	TGCAGTGCCTCGAGCGGGAATGAGCAGTTCTTC	CSASSGNEQFF
TRBD2	few	TRBV13	TRBJ2-7	TGTGCCAGCAGCCGGACTAGCGGGGTTATATACGAGCAGTACTTC	CASSRTSGVIYEQYF
NA	many	TRBV25-1	TRBJ2-5	TGTGCCAGCAGTTCAAACGGAGGGTCCCAGTACTTC	CASSSNGGSQYF
NA	few	TRBV29-1	TRBJ1-5	TGCAGCGTTGACTGGAAGGGGCCCCAGCATTTT	CSVDWKGPQHF
TRBD2	many	TRBV12-3/TRBV12-4	TRBJ2-5	TGTGCCAGCAGCCGGGGGGGAGAGACCCAGTACTTC	CASSRGGETQYF
NA	NA	TRBV6-5	TRBJ2-1	TGTGCCAGCAGTTACGGCGGAATCTCCAATGAGCAGTTCTTC	CASSYGGISNEQFF
NA	NA	TRBV19	TRBJ2-4	TGTGCCAGTACGGGGTCCAGGGCCAAAAACATTCAGTACTTC	CASTGSRAKNIQYF
NA	NA	TRBV7-2	TRBJ1-2	TGTGCCAGCAGCTTAGAAGGGGGGTATGGCGACACCTTC	CASSLEGGYGDTF
NA	few	TRBV7-9	TRBJ2-7	TGTGCCAGCAGCTTAGGGAATCCCCTAACAGGTAGATTCTACGAGCAGTACTTC	CASSLGNPLTGRFYEQYF
NA	NA	TRBV20-1	TRBJ2-3	TGCAGTGCTGTCGTGCGGATCACAGATACGCAGTATTTT	CSAVVRITDTQYF
NA	NA	TRBV27	TRBJ2-7	TGTGCCAGCAGCTCGGTCACCTGGGACATTCGAGGCCCCTACGAGCAGTACTTC	CASSSVTWDIRGPYEQYF
TRBD1	few	TRBV29-1	TRBJ2-5	TGCAGCGTTGAAGATTTGACAGGGGTGACCCAGTACTTC	CSVEDLTGVTQYF
NA	many	TRBV20-1	TRBJ2-5	TGCAGTGCTAGCGGTTCGGGTAGCTTTCAAGAGACCCAGTACTTC	CSASGSGSFQETQYF
NA	NA	TRBV15	TRBJ2-4	TGTGCCACCAGCAGAGATGGGCTTTTAGCCAAAAACATTCAGTACTTC	CATSRDGLLAKNIQYF
NA	few	TRBV7-8	TRBJ2-7	TGTGCCAGCAGCCGTTGGACGGGGACTTCTTTCTACGAGCAGTACTTC	CASSRWTGTSFYEQYF
NA	NA	TRBV5-5	TRBJ1-2	TGTGCCAGCAGCTTTACCCTAAGCTACACCTTC	CASSFTLSYTF
TRBD1	few	TRBV20-1	TRBJ1-4	TGCAGTGCTTCGGACAGGGGGCGGTCTAATGAAAAACTGTTTTTT	CSASDRGRSNEKLFF
TRBD1	many	TRBV20-1	TRBJ1-3	TGCAGTGCCGACAGGGGTCCCTCTGGAAACACCATATATTTT	CSADRGPSGNTIYF
NA	few	TRBV12-3/TRBV12-4	TRBJ2-7	TGTGCCAGCAGTTTGGGGTTCCTGCAGTACTTC	CASSLGFLQYF
NA	NA	TRBV20-1	TRBJ2-3	TGCAGTGCTAGTGACGTGAATACGCAGTATTTT	CSASDVNTQYF
TRBD2	NA	TRBV5-6	TRBJ2-1	TGTGCCAGCAGCTTAGGGACTAGCTCCTGCAATGAGCAGTTCTTC	CASSLGTSSCNEQFF
NA	many	TRBV6-5	TRBJ2-7	TGTGCCAGCAGTTACGGGCCAATGTACGAGCAGTACTTC	CASSYGPMYEQYF
TRBD2	NA	TRBV13	TRBJ2-7	TGTGCCAGCAGCGGATCTCTTGGACTAGGGTACGAGCAGTACTTC	CASSGSLGLGYEQYF
TRBD1	many	TRBV7-2	TRBJ2-3	TGTGCCAGCAGCACCGGGACAGGGTATATAGGCACAGATACGCAGTATTTT	CASSTGTGYIGTDTQYF
NA	NA	TRBV6-5	TRBJ2-1	TGTGCCAGCAGTTACGCAGGGGGGATTATTTACAATGAGCAGTTCTTC	CASSYAGGIIYNEQFF
TRBD1	NA	TRBV7-9	TRBJ2-3	TGTGCCAGCAGTATGACCGGGACAGGGAGGGCAGATACGCAGTATTTT	CASSMTGTGRADTQYF
TRBD2	NA	TRBV5-1	TRBJ2-1	TGCGCCAGCAGCTTGGCCACGCGACTAGCGGGAGGGAGAAGTGAGCAGTTCTTC	CASSLATRLAGGRSEQFF
TRBD2	few	TRBV7-2	TRBJ2-3	TGTGCCAGCAGCTTAGCGGGAGGGGTAGATACGCAGTATTTT	CASSLAGGVDTQYF
TRBD1	NA	TRBV28	TRBJ1-5	TGTGCCAGCAAGGGGGCCCCTTCCTATAGCAATCAGCCCCAGCATTTT	CASKGAPSYSNQPQHF
TRBD2	few	TRBV14	TRBJ2-5	TGTGCCAGCAGCGCATGGACTAGCGGGGGCCAGTACTTC	CASSAWTSGGQYF
NA	NA	TRBV7-8	TRBJ2-1	TGTGCCAGCAGCTTCTTACCTGGGACCTACAATGAGCAGTTCTTC	CASSFLPGTYNEQFF
TRBD1	few	TRBV12-3/TRBV12-4	TRBJ1-3	TGTGCCAGCAGTCCGGGGACAGGGAGAAACTCTGGAAACACCATATATTTT	CASSPGTGRNSGNTIYF
NA	NA	TRBV3-2	TRBJ2-6	TGTGCCAGCAGCCAAGATAGATTGCTCTCTGGGGCCAACGTCCTGACTTTC	CASSQDRLLSGANVLTF
TRBD2	NA	TRBV7-2	TRBJ2-2	TGTGCCAGCAGCTTGTGGACTAGCGAGATCACCGGGGAGCTGTTTTTT	CASSLWTSEITGELFF
NA	few	TRBV7-2	TRBJ2-7	TGTGCCAGCAGCTTAGAGCGGCACTCCTACGAGCAGTACTTC	CASSLERHSYEQYF
TRBD1	NA	TRBV7-9	TRBJ1-2	TGTGCCAGCGACCGGGACAGCAATTATGGCTACACCTTC	CASDRDSNYGYTF
NA	NA	TRBV7-2	TRBJ2-5	TGTGCCAGCAGCTTATGGGGCGGGCCTATTCAAGAGACCCAGTACTTC	CASSLWGGPIQETQYF
NA	NA	TRBV6-1	TRBJ2-6	TGTGCCAGCAGTCGGTGGGTCTCTGGGGCCAACGTCCTGACTTTC	CASSRWVSGANVLTF
NA	many	TRBV28	TRBJ1-1	TGTGCCAGCAGTTTCCATGAAGCTTTCTTT	CASSFHEAFF
TRBD1	few	TRBV20-1	TRBJ2-5	TGCAGTGCCAGGGGGAAGGAGACCCAGTACTTC	CSARGKETQYF
NA	few	TRBV25-1	TRBJ2-5	TGTGCCAGCAGTCCTACCCGTGTGTTCCAAGAGACCCAGTACTTC	CASSPTRVFQETQYF
NA	NA	TRBV7-3	TRBJ1-2	TGTGCCAGCAGCCCTCGTCCGGCGAGGGGCTACACCTTC	CASSPRPARGYTF
NA	few	TRBV7-2	TRBJ1-2	TGTGCCAGCAGCTTAGATGGGTTACAAGGGCTTAGTGGCTACACCTTC	CASSLDGLQGLSGYTF
NA	NA	TRBV3-1	TRBJ2-5	TGTGCCAGCAGCCCCTGGGGCGCAGGGACGCAAGAGACCCAGTACTTC	CASSPWGAGTQETQYF